Listed below are T cell receptor beta chains from one sample, sequenced in a study of blood T cell repertoires in COVID-19. The protocol was immunoSEQ multiplex PCR, while the TCRdb copy is restricted to in-frame clones and leaves out a portion. The sample consists of several thousand clones, roughly 90% of them appearing once. Sample: peripheral blood. These receptors all come from a human donor in a cohort sampled during active COVID-19. CDR3s leave out the opening cysteine and the closing phenylalanine or tryptophan. A clone size is listed for some rows: how often the clone was seen (once, few, many), or a class if it is expanded.

TRBV5-4	TRBJ2-2	NA	ASSREVADTGELF
TRBV6-1	TRBJ2-3	NA	ASSERAASGESTDTQY
TRBV28	TRBJ1-1	NA	ASSSPGQGVGEAF
TRBV4-2	TRBJ2-3	NA	ASSQDLGVNTDTQY
TRBV7-3	TRBJ2-7	NA	ASSLSRGDHEQY
TRBV2	TRBJ1-1	NA	ATRGQATEAF
TRBV25-1	TRBJ1-1	NA	AVKGGLSSDTEAF
TRBV6-5	TRBJ2-7	NA	ASRRTGFEQY
TRBV5-5	TRBJ2-7	hyperexpanded	ASSLGTFGDYEQY
TRBV7-2	TRBJ1-5	NA	ASSWRRGRDNQPQH
TRBV4-1	TRBJ1-1	NA	ASSPRGATEAF
TRBV2	TRBJ2-2	once	AHGRENTGELF
TRBV6-5	TRBJ1-2	NA	ASSSFDRAGYT
TRBV7-9	TRBJ1-3	few	ASSTGTTSGNTIY
TRBV11-2	TRBJ1-1	NA	ASSLIIGDRDTEAF
TRBV7-6	TRBJ1-6	NA	ASSLGPAGKYSPLH
TRBV5-1	TRBJ1-1	NA	ASSLDRPNTEAF
TRBV19	TRBJ1-1	NA	ASSLGENTEAF
TRBV9	TRBJ1-4	NA	ASSVGGTNEKLF
TRBV28	TRBJ2-2	once	ASSLAGGHTGELF
TRBV29-1	TRBJ1-2	NA	SVEPGQWTDGYT
TRBV18	TRBJ1-1	NA	ASSTLDRFNTEAF
TRBV24-1	TRBJ2-3	NA	ATSKRGVSDTQY
TRBV5-1	TRBJ1-1	NA	ASSLTGSGTEAF
TRBV2	TRBJ2-5	NA	ASRGDQETQY
TRBV19	TRBJ2-7	NA	ASSILRTGFYEQY
TRBV6-5	TRBJ1-5	once	ASRLLQGNQPQH
TRBV6-5	TRBJ1-2	NA	ASSRSRLNPYGYT
TRBV5-1	TRBJ2-7	NA	ASSWGLSSYEQY